The 3 T cell receptor beta chains in this list originate from one sample, sequenced in a study of control samples from healthy donors and cancer patients. Here immunoSEQ multiplex PCR was the method, and the copy in TCRdb shows in-frame clones only, minus some. The top ten clones hold approximately 1.4% of a sample with around 190,000 clones, around 87% of them seen once. Sample: blood. The origin of the receptors is a woman between 45 and 65 years old in good health.

In its sample, this clone was seen once. The chain uses TRBV29-1 and TRBJ1-2; D is possibly TRBD1 (5 bases). Per the germline V gene, CDR1 is SQVTM and CDR2 is ANQGSEA. V lost 5 bases to trimming and J lost 8 bases, with 15 bases between them. The CDR3 has 12 amino acids. CDR3 residues: CSVQTGLEGYTF. The CDR3 region has the DNA TGCAGCGTTCAAACGGGGCTGGAGGGCTACACCTTC. The variable domain in full, with the rest retrieved from reference TRBV29-1 and TRBJ1-2, is SAVISQKPSRDICQRGTSLTIQCQVDSQVTMMFWYRQQPGQSLTLIATANQGSEATYESGFVIDKFPISRPNLTFSTLTVSNMSPEDSSIYLCSVQTGLEGYTFGSGTRLTVV.

The chain has TRBV5-1 and TRBJ2-7; the D gene could be TRBD1 or TRBD2 (5 bases each). The CDR3 sequence is 14 residues long. Trimming cost V 0 bases and J 3 bases, with 10 bases left between them. Looked up from germline, CDR1 is SGHRS and CDR2 is YFSETQ. The CDR3, as DNA: TGCGCCAGCAGCTTGGCCGGGACGGACTACGAGCAGTACTTC. This sequence encodes CASSLAGTDYEQYF.

This chain joins TRBV28 and TRBJ1-4; possible D gene TRBD1, 5 bases. The CDR3 spans 13 residues. V lost 6 bases and J 10 bases, leaving 15 bases between the germline ends. Per germline, CDR1 MDHEN and CDR2 SYDVKM. CDR3 DNA sequence: TGTGCCAGCAGCCCTTCGCAGGGAGGAAAACTGTTTTTT. Protein: CASSPSQGGKLFF.